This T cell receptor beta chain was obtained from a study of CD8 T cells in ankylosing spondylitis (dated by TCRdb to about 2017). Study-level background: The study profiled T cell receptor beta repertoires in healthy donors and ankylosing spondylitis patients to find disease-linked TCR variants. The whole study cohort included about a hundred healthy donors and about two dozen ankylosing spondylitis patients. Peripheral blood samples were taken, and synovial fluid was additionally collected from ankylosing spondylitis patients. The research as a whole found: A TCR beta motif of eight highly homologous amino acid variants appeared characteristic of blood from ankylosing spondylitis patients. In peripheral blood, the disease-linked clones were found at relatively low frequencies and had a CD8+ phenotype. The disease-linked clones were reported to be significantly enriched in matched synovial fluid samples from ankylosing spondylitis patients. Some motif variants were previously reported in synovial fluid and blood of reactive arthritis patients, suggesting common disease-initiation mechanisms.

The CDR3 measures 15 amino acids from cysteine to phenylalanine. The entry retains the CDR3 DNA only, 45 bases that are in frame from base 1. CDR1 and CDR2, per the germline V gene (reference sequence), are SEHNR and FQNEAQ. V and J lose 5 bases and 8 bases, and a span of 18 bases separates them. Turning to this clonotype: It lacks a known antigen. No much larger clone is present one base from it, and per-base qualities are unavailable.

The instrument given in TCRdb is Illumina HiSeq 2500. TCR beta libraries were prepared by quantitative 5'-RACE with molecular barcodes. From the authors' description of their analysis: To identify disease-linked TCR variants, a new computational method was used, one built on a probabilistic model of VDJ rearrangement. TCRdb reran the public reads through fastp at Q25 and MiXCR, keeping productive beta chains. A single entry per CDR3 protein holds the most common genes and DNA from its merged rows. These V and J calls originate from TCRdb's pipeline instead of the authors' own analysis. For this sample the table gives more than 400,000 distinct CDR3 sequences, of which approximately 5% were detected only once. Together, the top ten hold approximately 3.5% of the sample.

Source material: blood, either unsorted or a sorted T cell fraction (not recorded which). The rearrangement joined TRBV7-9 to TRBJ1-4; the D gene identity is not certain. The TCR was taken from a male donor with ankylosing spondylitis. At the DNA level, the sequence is TGTGCCAGCAGCCCCGCAGTCCCTTTTTCGGAAAAACTGTTTTTT. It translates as CASSPAVPFSEKLFF.